The 32 T cell receptor beta chains below were found in one sample sequenced in a study of glioma-infiltrating T cells. Amplification of TCR alpha and beta CDR3 regions from RNA used iRepertoire nested multiplex PCR. TCRdb re-analysed the multiplex PCR reads in MiXCR, keeping a single row per CDR3 protein. The sample yields under 150,000 distinct CDR3 sequences, about two fifths seen once. What was sequenced was glioma tissue, nonneoplastic brain tissue, or PBMCs (not recorded which). These receptors originate from a human donor with low-grade glioma or glioblastoma, undergoing nonglioma brain surgery, or in good health (not recorded which).

The rearrangement links TRBV7-9 to TRBJ2-7, with 13 bases fitting TRBD2. V gave up 5 bases and J gave up 6 bases; unmatched junction bases: 7. The CDR3 extends over 15 amino acids. Germline V CDR1 and CDR2: SEHNR, FQNEAQ (reference sequence). The CDR3 region has the DNA TGTGCCAGCAGCATCGGACTAGCGGGAGACGGCGAGCAGTACTTC. Its protein is CASSIGLAGDGEQYF.

The sample holds a few counts of this clonotype. The chain couples TRBV4-1 to TRBJ2-1; 11 bases are a match to TRBD2. V was clipped by 4 bases and J by 5 bases; unmatched bases: 10. This CDR3 spans 17 amino acids. The V gene's germline CDR1 is MGHRA and CDR2 YSYEKL. Here the CDR3 DNA reads TGCGCCAGCAGCCCGACTAGCGGGGCCCCTCAAAACAATGAGCAGTTCTTC. Its translation is CASSPTSGAPQNNEQFF.

Note on this clonotype: This may come from a read error, since a much larger clone is one base off. The rearrangement links TRBV27 to TRBJ2-7; a weak D match, TRBD1 (5 bases). V was cut by 4 bases and J by 11 bases, with 15 bases left in between. CDR1 MNHEY and CDR2 SMNVEV come from the germline V gene (reference sequence). The CDR3 consists of 12 residues. The CDR3 here is CASSYGHGLEYF. Here the CDR3 DNA reads TGTGCCAGCAGTTACGGACATGGGTTGGAGTACTTC.

The CDR3 nucleotides are TGTGCCAGCAGTGACCTGACACCCTACGAGCAGTACTTC. Protein: CASSDLTPYEQYF. This rearrangement joins TRBV25-1 to TRBJ2-7; no reliable D call. This CDR3 region has 13 residues. Deletions cut 3 bases from V and 2 bases from J, with 8 bases between. CDR1 is MGHDK, CDR2 SYGVNS, per germline.

The chain couples TRBV6-1 to TRBJ2-5, with TRBD1 matching over 8 bases. This CDR3 contains 15 residues. From germline, CDR1 is MNHNS and CDR2 SASEGT. Germline trimming cut 6 bases from V and 4 bases from J; bases unmatched to any gene: 10. The CDR3 is CASRPSRDRIETQYF. CDR3 nucleotide sequence: TGTGCCAGCAGGCCCAGCCGGGACAGGATAGAGACCCAGTACTTC.

Details on this clonotype: One end of the junction does not line up with germline, which may come from a read error. The chain couples TRBV20-1 to TRBJ2-3; TRBD1 matches 8 bases. From germline, CDR1 is DFQATT and CDR2 SNEGSKA (reference sequence). The CDR3 consists of 13 residues. CDR3 in amino acids: CSARIPGTGTQYF. The CDR3 DNA is TGCAGTGCTAGGATACCCGGGACAGGTACGCAGTATTTT.

This clonotype was seen more than once but under ten times. This chain links TRBV24-1 with TRBJ2-1, with 8 bases aligning to TRBD2. Germline CDR1 and CDR2: KGHDR and SFDVKD. This CDR3 has 14 residues. Unmatched junction bases numbered 4, after V lost 4 bases and J lost 6 bases. CDR3 residues: CATSETGGRNEQFF. Here the CDR3 DNA reads TGTGCCACCAGTGAAACGGGGGGGCGCAATGAGCAGTTCTTC.

CDR3 sequence: CASYRLREQYF. CDR3 DNA sequence: TGTGCCAGTTACAGGTTACGCGAGCAGTACTTC. This chain connects TRBV6-1 to TRBJ2-7; possibly TRBD1 for D (5 bases). V was shortened by 9 bases and J by 6 bases, with 12 bases between the two germline ends. This CDR3 is built from 11 residues. Germline V lookup: CDR1 MNHNS, CDR2 SASEGT.

This clonotype was recorded only once. The V and J genes are TRBV7-2 and TRBJ1-3; D might be TRBD1 (6 bases). The V end was cut by 5 bases, the J end by 3 bases, with 14 bases between. The CDR3 contains 15 residues. Germline lookup yields CDR1 SGHTA and CDR2 FQGNSA. As DNA, the CDR3 is TGTGCCAGCAGCCCGCACAGGGCTGTTGGAAACACCATATATTTT. This translates into CASSPHRAVGNTIYF.

Only a few counts were recorded for this clonotype. The chain links TRBV6-6 to TRBJ1-1, with D maybe TRBD1 (5 bases). V was shortened by 2 bases and J by 2 bases, with 9 bases between the two germline ends. In germline, CDR1 is MNHNY, CDR2 SVGAGI (reference sequence). The length of the CDR3 is 14 residues. CDR3 in amino acids: CASSYGAANTEAFF. CDR3 sequence (DNA): TGTGCCAGCAGTTACGGGGCAGCAAACACTGAAGCTTTCTTT.

The chain employs TRBV19 and TRBJ2-7, with no clear D. This CDR3 contains 12 residues. Germline loops: CDR1 LNHDA, CDR2 SQIVND (reference sequence). V lost 8 bases, J lost 1 base, and 9 bases lay in between. The CDR3 reads CASPGRSYEQYF. In nucleotides, the CDR3 is TGTGCCAGTCCCGGACGGTCCTACGAGCAGTACTTC.

This clonotype has at least ten counts. This may be a read error, as it is one base from a much larger clone. CDR3 region: CARSLVASTDTQYF. As DNA, the CDR3 is TGTGCCCGCAGCTTAGTAGCCAGCACAGATACGCAGTATTTT. The chain employs TRBV7-8 and TRBJ2-3; unclear D gene. Germline V gene lookup returns CDR1 SGHVS and CDR2 FQNEAQ. The CDR3 runs 14 residues.

As to this clonotype: This may be a read error: a much more frequent sequence differs by one nucleotide. This chain uses TRBV6-2 or TRBV6-3 with TRBJ2-1; 7 bases align to TRBD1. Trimming at V came to 5 bases and at J to 7 bases, leaving 5 bases not matched to a gene. Looked up from germline, CDR1 is MNHEY and CDR2 is SVGEGT. This CDR3 contains 13 residues. The CDR3 sequence is CASSPPQGNEQFF. In DNA, the CDR3 is TGTGCCAGCAGTCCGCCACAGGGGAATGAGCAGTTCTTC.

The chain joins TRBV20-1 to TRBJ2-3; TRBD2 matches at 8 bases. Germline V gives CDR1 DFQATT, CDR2 SNEGSKA (reference sequence). This CDR3 comprises 14 residues. Trimming removed 6 bases from V and 3 bases from J; junction bases left unmatched: 8. The CDR3 region is CSAPGTRGTDTQYF. CDR3 in DNA: TGCAGTGCCCCCGGGACTAGGGGAACAGATACGCAGTATTTT.

The V and J genes are TRBV6-8 and TRBJ2-1; D remains ambiguous. This CDR3 spans 13 amino acids. Germline V gene data show CDR1 as MNHGY and CDR2 as SAAAGT. V lost 6 bases and J 4 bases, leaving 10 bases between the germline ends. The CDR3 DNA follows: TGTGCCAGCAGAACGACACTTTACAATGAGCAGTTCTTC. Amino acids: CASRTTLYNEQFF.

The genes are TRBV6-2 or TRBV6-3 and TRBJ2-4; D call uncertain. Germline V gene data show CDR1 as MNHEY and CDR2 as SVGEGT. Trimming cost V 0 bases and J 0 bases, with 9 bases left between them. The CDR3 consists of 16 residues. Here the CDR3 reads CASSYSRWKAKNIQYF. CDR3 bases: TGTGCCAGCAGTTACTCGAGGTGGAAAGCCAAAAACATTCAGTACTTC.

Note on this clonotype: A read error may explain this, as a much larger clone is one base away. The chain carries TRBV6-2 or TRBV6-3 and TRBJ2-7, with a possible D match to TRBD2 (5 bases). Germline V gene data show CDR1 as MNHEY and CDR2 as SVGEGT. Trimming pared 6 bases from V and 1 base from J, leaving 13 bases between. The CDR3 sequence is 14 residues long. CDR3 loop: CASRKTTGSYEQYF. CDR3 nucleotides: TGTGCCAGCAGAAAAACGACGGGATCCTACGAGCAGTACTTC.

This clonotype was observed at least ten times. V usage is TRBV4-3 and J usage is TRBJ1-6; 10 positions match TRBD1. This CDR3 comprises 15 residues. V was clipped by 3 bases and J by 9 bases; unmatched bases: 5. Germline V gives CDR1 LGHNA, CDR2 YSLEER. The chain's CDR3 is CASSHHDRGPSPLHF. CDR3 nucleotide sequence: TGCGCCAGCAGCCATCACGACAGGGGGCCTTCACCCCTCCACTTT.

The chain couples TRBV16 to TRBJ2-2; D is perhaps TRBD1 or TRBD2 (5 bases each). Per the germline V gene, CDR1 is KGHSY and CDR2 is FQNENV. The CDR3 spans 13 residues. Trimming took 4 bases from V and 6 from J, leaving 9 bases between them. CDR3 DNA sequence: TGTGCCAGCAGCCGGGACGGAGCCGGGGAGCTGTTTTTT. Its protein is CASSRDGAGELFF. Looking up the rest from reference TRBV16 and TRBJ2-2 gives the full variable domain: GEEVAQTPKHLVRGEGQKAKLYCAPIKGHSYVFWYQQVLKNEFKFLISFQNENVFDETGMPKERFSAKCLPNSPCSLEIQATKLEDSAVYFCASSRDGAGELFFGEGSRLTVL.

The chain links TRBV6-2 or TRBV6-3 to TRBJ2-7; TRBD1 might be the D (5 bases). Germline V gene data show CDR1 as MNHEY and CDR2 as SVGEGT. V was trimmed by 0 bases and J by 12 bases, leaving 18 bases between them. This CDR3 comprises 14 residues. The CDR3 DNA follows: TGTGCCAGCAGTTACTCGTACCTGGACACTTCGCTGTACTTC. Its protein is CASSYSYLDTSLYF.

The chain recombines TRBV15 with TRBJ1-1, with unresolved D. The V gene's germline CDR1 is LNHNV and CDR2 YYDKDF (reference sequence). The CDR3 contains 12 residues. V dropped 1 base and J dropped 7 bases, with 7 bases sitting between them. This CDR3 reads CATSRGVGEAFF. For the CDR3, the DNA is TGTGCCACCAGCAGAGGGGTAGGTGAAGCTTTCTTT.

V and J are TRBV11-1 and TRBJ2-3; weak D call: TRBD1 (6 bases). This CDR3 has 15 amino acids. V was shortened by 0 bases and J by 2 bases, with 9 bases between the two germline ends. Looked up from germline, CDR1 is SGHAT and CDR2 is FQDESV (reference sequence). The CDR3 nucleotides read TGTGCCAGCAGCTTAGCCCAGGGGATCACAGATACGCAGTATTTT. As protein: CASSLAQGITDTQYF. The full variable domain, rest sourced from reference TRBV11-1 and TRBJ2-3, is EAEVAQSPRYKITEKSQAVAFWCDPISGHATLYWYRQILGQGPELLVQFQDESVVDDSQLPKDRFSAERLKGVDSTLKIQPAELGDSAMYLCASSLAQGITDTQYFGPGTRLTVL.

The chain employs TRBV3-1 and TRBJ2-1, with 8 positions matching TRBD2. The germline V gene has CDR1 LGHDT and CDR2 YNNKEL (reference sequence). With 2 bases clipped from V and 4 bases from J, the junction kept 1 base outside the gene matches. The CDR3 is made up of 14 amino acids. The CDR3 here is CASSQLAGYNEQFF. The CDR3 DNA sequence: TGTGCCAGCAGCCAACTAGCGGGTTACAATGAGCAGTTCTTC.

This clonotype has only a few counts. The chain joins TRBV6-1 to TRBJ2-7; the D gene could be TRBD1 or TRBD2 (5 bases each). The CDR3 is made up of 14 amino acids. V shed 7 bases and J shed 3 bases, with 16 bases lying between them. The germline gives CDR1 MNHNS, CDR2 SASEGT. CDR3 sequence: CASTRSGTGYEQYF. The CDR3 region has the DNA TGTGCCAGCACCAGGTCCGGGACGGGCTACGAGCAGTACTTC.

This clonotype was counted only a few times. This chain joins TRBV6-1 and TRBJ2-7; 8 bases match TRBD1. Unmatched junction bases numbered 7, after V lost 7 bases and J lost 5 bases. The germline gives CDR1 MNHNS, CDR2 SASEGT. The CDR3 loop spans 13 amino acids. The CDR3 spells CASTRGQGDEQYF. CDR3 DNA sequence: TGTGCCAGCACTCGTGGACAGGGCGACGAGCAGTACTTC.

This clonotype has at least ten counts. The V gene is TRBV6-2 or TRBV6-3, the J gene TRBJ2-5; D unresolved. The CDR3 extends over 13 amino acids. V was trimmed by 4 bases and J by 2 bases, leaving 8 bases between them. In germline, CDR1 is MNHEY, CDR2 SVGEGT. CDR3 amino acids: CASSSKLQETQYF. The CDR3, as DNA: TGTGCCAGCAGTTCAAAATTACAAGAGACCCAGTACTTC.

This clonotype was counted a few times. The chain carries TRBV20-1 and TRBJ2-1; 7 positions match TRBD1. The CDR3 runs 12 residues. From germline, CDR1 is DFQATT and CDR2 SNEGSKA (reference sequence). V lost 7 bases to trimming and J lost 0 bases; unmatched junction nucleotides: 0. The CDR3 spells CSGDSSYNEQFF. CDR3 in DNA: TGCAGTGGGGACAGCTCCTACAATGAGCAGTTCTTC.

The gene calls are TRBV28 and TRBJ2-7; no firm D call. CDR1 is MDHEN, CDR2 SYDVKM, per germline. V was clipped by 4 bases and J by 0 bases, with 19 bases between them. The CDR3 spans 17 residues. The CDR3 coding sequence is TGTGCCAGCAGTTACCCCCTACGCGCAGGTGGCTCCTACGAGCAGTACTTC. Translating it yields CASSYPLRAGGSYEQYF.

There are a few counts of this clonotype. The V call is TRBV10-1, the J call TRBJ2-2; D remains unclear. V lost 0 bases and J lost 5, with 7 bases in between. Looked up from germline, CDR1 is WNHNN and CDR2 is SYGVQD (reference sequence). This CDR3 comprises 14 residues. This CDR3 is CASSESASTGELFF. The DNA for the CDR3 is TGCGCCAGCAGTGAGTCGGCGTCTACCGGGGAGCTGTTTTTT.

The chain recombines TRBV4-3 with TRBJ1-1; 7 bases agree with TRBD1. This CDR3 comprises 14 residues. V lost 0 bases and J lost 4; bases outside the gene matches: 2. Germline CDR1 and CDR2: LGHNA and YSLEER. CDR3 sequence: CASSQDRGATEAFF. The CDR3 DNA reads TGCGCCAGCAGCCAAGACAGGGGGGCCACTGAAGCTTTCTTT.

This sequence joins TRBV12-3 or TRBV12-4 and TRBJ1-1; D is unresolved. Between the trimmed V and J ends, which lost 1 base and 4 bases, there was a span of 10 bases. The CDR3 spans 14 residues. The chain's CDR3 is CASSLVAGVTEAFF. The CDR3 DNA reads TGTGCCAGCAGTTTAGTTGCCGGGGTCACTGAAGCTTTCTTT.

The rearrangement uses TRBV7-2 and TRBJ2-1, with a weak D call TRBD2 (5 bases). V was clipped by 5 bases and J by 0 bases, with 11 bases between them. The germline V gene has CDR1 SGHTA and CDR2 FQGNSA. The CDR3 contains 15 residues. The DNA of the CDR3 is TGTGCCAGCAGCCCGAGGGCTATCTCCTACAATGAGCAGTTCTTC. Translating gives CASSPRAISYNEQFF.